Sequencing of this T cell receptor (beta chain) was carried out in a study of somatic mutations in cytotoxic T cells in rheumatoid arthritis. About the study: Each patient's diagnosis was followed right away by a blood draw (30 ml EDTA), before any treatment. Some V beta antibody-stained T-cell populations were flow-sorted at nearly 100% purity, including V beta1+ cells sequenced for TCRB. Findings and caveats of the study: Any difference in CD8+ T-cell clonality between patients who had rheumatoid arthritis and healthy controls who were age-matched was not statistically significant.

Positive magnetic bead selection, which isolated the CD4+ and CD8+ cells, was followed by a flow cytometry check of purity. Concerning this clone itself: Its target is not known.

Germline V gives CDR1 MNHNY, CDR2 SVGAGI (reference sequence). The CDR3 consists of 14 residues. Method: immunoSEQ multiplex PCR; TCRdb's copy keeps in-frame clones and lacks some. The sample has over 8,500 clones; 70% to 85% are singletons. The sequenced sample was CD8+ T cells sorted from blood. This sequence joins TRBV6-6 and TRBJ2-3, with 15 bases fitting TRBD2. The sequence was obtained from a woman aged 55-69 years with rheumatoid arthritis. The CDR3, as DNA: TGTACCACCGGGACTAGCGGGAGGACAGATACGCAGTATTTT. This encodes CTTGTSGRTDTQYF.